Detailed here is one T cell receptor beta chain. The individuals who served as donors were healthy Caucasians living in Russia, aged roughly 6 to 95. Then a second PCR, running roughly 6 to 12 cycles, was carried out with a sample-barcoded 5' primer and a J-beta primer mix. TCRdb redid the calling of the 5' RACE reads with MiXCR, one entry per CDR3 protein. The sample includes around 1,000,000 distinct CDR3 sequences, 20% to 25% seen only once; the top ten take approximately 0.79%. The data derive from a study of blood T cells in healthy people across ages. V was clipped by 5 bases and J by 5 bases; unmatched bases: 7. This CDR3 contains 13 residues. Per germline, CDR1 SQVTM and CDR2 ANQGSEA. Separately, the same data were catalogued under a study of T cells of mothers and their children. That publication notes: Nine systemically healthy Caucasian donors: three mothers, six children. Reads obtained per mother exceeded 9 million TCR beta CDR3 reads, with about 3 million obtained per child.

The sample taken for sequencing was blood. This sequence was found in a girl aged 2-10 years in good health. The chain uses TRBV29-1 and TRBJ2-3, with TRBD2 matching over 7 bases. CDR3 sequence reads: CSVHGLGLDTQYF. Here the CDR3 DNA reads TGCAGCGTTCACGGACTAGGCCTAGATACGCAGTATTTT.